This T cell receptor (beta chain) was captured by sequencing in a study of T cells in Graves' hyperthyroidism and ophthalmopathy. Template material for amplifying TCR beta CDR3 regions consisted of RNA transcripts. The HTBI primer set served for first-round RT-PCR of the TCR CDR3. TCRdb ran MiXCR on the multiplex PCR reads and lists one entry per CDR3 protein. Seen here are roughly 420,000 distinct CDR3 sequences, 15% to 17% observed once, and the top ten hold roughly an eighth. Participants, patients aged 18 to 65, had newly diagnosed hyperthyroidism with a duration under 2 months. Uncontrolled infection, other autoimmune disease, pregnancy or lactation led to exclusion. PBMCs were sourced from more than 9 ml fresh peripheral blood. This clonotype was observed many times. The TCR originated in a woman between 18 and 30 years old with Graves' hyperthyroidism. The sequenced sample consisted of blood.

DNA of the CDR3: TGCGCCAGCACCCGAGACAGCTCCTACAATGAGCAGTTCTTC. It translates to CASTRDSSYNEQFF. The rearrangement links TRBV5-1 to TRBJ2-1; D is perhaps TRBD1 (5 bases). CDR3 size: 14 residues. V was shortened by 6 bases and J by 0 bases, with 10 bases between the two germline ends. The V gene's germline CDR1 is SGHRS and CDR2 YFSETQ.